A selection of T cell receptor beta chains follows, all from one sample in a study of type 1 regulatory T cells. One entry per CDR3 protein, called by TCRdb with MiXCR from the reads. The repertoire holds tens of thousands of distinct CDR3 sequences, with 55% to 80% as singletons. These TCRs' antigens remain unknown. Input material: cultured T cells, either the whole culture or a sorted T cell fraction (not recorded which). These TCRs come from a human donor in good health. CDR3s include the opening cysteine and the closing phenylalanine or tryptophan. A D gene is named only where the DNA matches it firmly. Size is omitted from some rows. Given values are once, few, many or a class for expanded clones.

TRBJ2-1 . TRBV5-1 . CASSLRPERSYNEQFF TGCGCCAGCAGCTTGCGGCCCGAACGCTCCTACAATGAGCAGTTCTTC
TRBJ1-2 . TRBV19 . CASSIRPVMGYGYTF TGTGCCAGTAGTATTCGTCCGGTAATGGGCTATGGCTACACCTTC
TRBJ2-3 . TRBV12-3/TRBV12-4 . CASSLREERDTQYF TGTGCCAGCAGTTTGAGGGAAGAGCGAGATACGCAGTATTTT
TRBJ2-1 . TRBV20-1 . CSAREPSSTTNEQFF TGCAGTGCTAGAGAGCCTAGCTCTACCACCAATGAGCAGTTCTTC
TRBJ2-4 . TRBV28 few CASSSPQLDIQYF TGTGCCAGCAGTTCCCCACAGTTGGACATTCAGTACTTC
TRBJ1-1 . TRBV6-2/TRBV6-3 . CASSYPDFPLGVNTEAFF TGTGCCAGCAGTTACCCGGACTTTCCCCTGGGCGTGAACACTGAAGCTTTCTTT
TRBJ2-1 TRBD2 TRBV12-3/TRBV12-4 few CASSLLGGFYNEQFF TGTGCCAGCAGTTTACTGGGGGGGTTCTACAATGAGCAGTTCTTC
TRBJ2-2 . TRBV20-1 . CSAWGRGAMDGELFF TGTAGTGCCTGGGGTCGGGGGGCGATGGACGGGGAGCTGTTTTTT
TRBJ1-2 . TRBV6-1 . CASKGDGYGYTF TGTGCCAGCAAAGGGGACGGCTATGGCTACACCTTC
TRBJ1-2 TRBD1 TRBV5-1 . CASRSISPGQFPHYGYTF TGCGCCAGCAGATCCATCAGCCCGGGACAGTTCCCTCACTATGGCTACACCTTC
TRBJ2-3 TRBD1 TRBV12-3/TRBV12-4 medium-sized CASSSQGALIVDTQYF TGTGCCAGCAGTTCCCAGGGGGCACTGATCGTAGATACGCAGTATTTT
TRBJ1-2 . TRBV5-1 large CASSLVPEIYGYTF TGCGCCAGCAGCTTGGTGCCGGAGATCTATGGCTACACCTTC
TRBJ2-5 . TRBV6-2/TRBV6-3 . CASSYGGSWTEETQYF TGTGCCAGCAGTTACGGTGGGTCTTGGACCGAAGAGACCCAGTACTTC
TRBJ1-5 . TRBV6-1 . CASSALSNQPQHF TGTGCCAGCAGTGCTCTAAGCAATCAGCCCCAGCATTTT
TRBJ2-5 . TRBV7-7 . CASSSGTTGRGYQETQYF TGTGCTAGCAGCTCAGGCACCACAGGAAGGGGGTATCAAGAGACCCAGTACTTC
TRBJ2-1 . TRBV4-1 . CASSQVLRGSYNEQFF TGCGCCAGCAGCCAAGTATTGAGGGGCTCCTACAATGAGCAGTTCTTC
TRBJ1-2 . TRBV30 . CAWSIPANYGYTF TGTGCCTGGAGCATACCTGCTAACTATGGCTACACCTTC
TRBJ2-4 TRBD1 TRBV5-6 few CASSELGTGKNIQYF TGTGCCAGCAGCGAACTCGGGACAGGGAAAAACATTCAGTACTTC
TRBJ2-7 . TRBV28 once CASTPHGPYEQYF TGTGCCAGCACCCCCCACGGTCCCTACGAGCAGTACTTC
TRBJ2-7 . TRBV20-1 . CSARDINRGVGEQYF TGCAGTGCTAGAGATATAAACAGAGGTGTGGGGGAGCAGTACTTC
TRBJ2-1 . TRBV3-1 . CASSQRTSSHNEQFF TGTGCCAGCAGCCAACGGACTTCTAGCCACAATGAGCAGTTCTTC
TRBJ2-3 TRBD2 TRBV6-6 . CASSYLQGLAGGIGTQYF TGTGCCAGCAGTTACTTGCAAGGACTAGCGGGGGGGATAGGTACGCAGTATTTT
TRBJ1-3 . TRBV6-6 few CATSSSGNTIYF TGTGCCACCTCAAGCTCTGGAAACACCATATATTTT
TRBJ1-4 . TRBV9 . CASSADSGGGKLFF TGTGCCAGCAGCGCGGACAGTGGGGGAGGAAAACTGTTTTTT
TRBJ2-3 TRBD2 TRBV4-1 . CASSRLAGADTQYF TGCGCCAGCAGCCGACTAGCGGGGGCAGATACGCAGTATTTT
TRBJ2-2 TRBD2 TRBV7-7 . CASSLREGSTGELFF TGTGCCAGCAGCTTACGGGAGGGGAGCACCGGGGAGCTGTTTTTT
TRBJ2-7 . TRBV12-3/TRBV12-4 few CASSGTVTYEQYF TGTGCCAGCAGCGGGACGGTGACCTACGAGCAGTACTTC
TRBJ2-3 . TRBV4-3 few CASSQNSGPRVTQYF TGCGCCAGCAGCCAAAACTCGGGTCCAAGGGTAACGCAGTATTTT